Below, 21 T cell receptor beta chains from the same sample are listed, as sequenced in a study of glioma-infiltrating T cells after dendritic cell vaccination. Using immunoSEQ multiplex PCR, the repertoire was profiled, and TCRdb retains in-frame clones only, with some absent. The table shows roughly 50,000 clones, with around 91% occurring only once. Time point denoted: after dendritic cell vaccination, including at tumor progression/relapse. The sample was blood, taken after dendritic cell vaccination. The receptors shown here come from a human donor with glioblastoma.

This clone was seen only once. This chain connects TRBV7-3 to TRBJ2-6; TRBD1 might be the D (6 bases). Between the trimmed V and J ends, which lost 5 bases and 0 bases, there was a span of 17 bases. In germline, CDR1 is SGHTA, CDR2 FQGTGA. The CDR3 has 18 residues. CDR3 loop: CASSVPPGQNSGANVLTF. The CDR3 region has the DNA TGTGCCAGCAGCGTACCCCCGGGACAAAACTCTGGGGCCAACGTCCTGACTTTC.

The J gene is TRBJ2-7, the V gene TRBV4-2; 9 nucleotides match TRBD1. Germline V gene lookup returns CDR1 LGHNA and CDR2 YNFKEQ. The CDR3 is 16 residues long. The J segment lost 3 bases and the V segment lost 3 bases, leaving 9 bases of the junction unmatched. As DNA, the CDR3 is TGTGCCAGCAGCCACTTGACTCGACAGGGGGGCTACGAGCAGTACTTC. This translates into CASSHLTRQGGYEQYF.

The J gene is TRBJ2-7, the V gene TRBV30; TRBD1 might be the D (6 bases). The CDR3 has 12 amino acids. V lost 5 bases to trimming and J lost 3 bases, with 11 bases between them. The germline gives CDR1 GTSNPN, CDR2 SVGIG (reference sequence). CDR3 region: CAWGQSVYEQYF. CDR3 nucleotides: TGTGCCTGGGGACAGTCGGTCTACGAGCAGTACTTC.

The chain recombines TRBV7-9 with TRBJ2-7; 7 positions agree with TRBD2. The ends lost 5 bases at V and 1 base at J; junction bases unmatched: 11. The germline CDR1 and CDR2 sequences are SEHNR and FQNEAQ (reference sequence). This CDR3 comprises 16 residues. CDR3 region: CASSRLAGAKSYEQYF. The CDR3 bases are TGTGCCAGCAGCCGCCTGGCGGGAGCAAAATCCTACGAGCAGTACTTC.

This CDR3 reads CASSPMGGMDIQYF. The CDR3 bases are TGCGCCAGCAGCCCGATGGGGGGGATGGACATTCAGTACTTC. This chain joins TRBV5-1 and TRBJ2-4, with 7 bases matching TRBD2. The germline V gene encodes CDR1 SGHRS and CDR2 YFSETQ. This CDR3 is built from 14 residues. V lost 4 bases and J lost 8; bases outside the gene matches: 9.

The CDR3 DNA sequence: TGTGCCATCAGTGAATTCGGGACAGGGGTTCTCAATGAGCAGTTCTTC. This sequence encodes CAISEFGTGVLNEQFF. The chain uses TRBV10-3 and TRBJ2-1; TRBD1 matches at 10 bases. The CDR3 totals 16 residues. The ends lost 3 bases at V and 6 bases at J; junction bases unmatched: 8. The germline V gene has CDR1 ENHRY and CDR2 SYGVKD.

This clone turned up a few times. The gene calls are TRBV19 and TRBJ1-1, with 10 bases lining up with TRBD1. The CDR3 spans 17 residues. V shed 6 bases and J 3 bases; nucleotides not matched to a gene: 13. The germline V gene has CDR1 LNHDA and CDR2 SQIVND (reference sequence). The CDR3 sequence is CASRPRDRGALDTEAFF. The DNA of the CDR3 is TGTGCCAGTAGACCCCGGGACAGGGGAGCGTTGGACACTGAAGCTTTCTTT. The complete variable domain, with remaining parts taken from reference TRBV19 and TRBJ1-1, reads DGGITQSPKYLFRKEGQNVTLSCEQNLNHDAMYWYRQDPGQGLRLIYYSQIVNDFQKGDIAEGYSVSREKKESFPLTVTSAQKNPTAFYLCASRPRDRGALDTEAFFGQGTRLTVV.

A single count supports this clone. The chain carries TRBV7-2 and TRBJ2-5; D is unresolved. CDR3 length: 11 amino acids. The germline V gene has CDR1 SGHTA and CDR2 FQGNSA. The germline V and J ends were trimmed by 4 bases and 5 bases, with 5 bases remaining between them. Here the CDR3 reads CASSSEETQYF. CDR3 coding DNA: TGTGCCAGCAGCTCCGAGGAGACCCAGTACTTC.

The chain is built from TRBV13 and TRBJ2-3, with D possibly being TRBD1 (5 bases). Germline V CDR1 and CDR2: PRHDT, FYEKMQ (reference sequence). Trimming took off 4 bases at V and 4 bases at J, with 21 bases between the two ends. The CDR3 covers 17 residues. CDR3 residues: CASSYGLDRIRPDTQYF. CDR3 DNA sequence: TGTGCCAGCAGCTACGGGCTAGACAGAATTCGGCCAGATACGCAGTATTTT.

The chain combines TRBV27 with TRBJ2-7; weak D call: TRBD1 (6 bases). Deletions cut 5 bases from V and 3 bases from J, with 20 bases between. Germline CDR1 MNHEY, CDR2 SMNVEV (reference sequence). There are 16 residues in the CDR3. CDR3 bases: TGTGCCAGCAGTCACAAATTGGGTTACAGGGTCTACGAGCAGTACTTC. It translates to CASSHKLGYRVYEQYF.

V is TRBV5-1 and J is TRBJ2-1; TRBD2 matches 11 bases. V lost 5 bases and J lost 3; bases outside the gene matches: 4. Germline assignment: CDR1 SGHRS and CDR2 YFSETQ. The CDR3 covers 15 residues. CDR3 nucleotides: TGCGCCAGCAGACCGGGACTAGCGGACTACAATGAGCAGTTCTTC. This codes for CASRPGLADYNEQFF.

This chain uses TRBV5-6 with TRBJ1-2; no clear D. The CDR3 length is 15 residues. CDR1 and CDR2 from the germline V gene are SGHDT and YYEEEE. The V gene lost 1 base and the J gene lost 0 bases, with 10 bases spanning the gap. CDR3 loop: CASSLREEANYGYTF. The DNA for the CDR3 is TGTGCCAGCAGCTTGCGGGAAGAAGCTAACTATGGCTACACCTTC.

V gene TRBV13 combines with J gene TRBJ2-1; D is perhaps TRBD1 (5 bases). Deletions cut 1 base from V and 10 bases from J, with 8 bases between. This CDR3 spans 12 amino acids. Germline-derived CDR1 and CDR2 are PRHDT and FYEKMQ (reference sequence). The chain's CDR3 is CASSLAWTEQFF. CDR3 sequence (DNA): TGTGCCAGCAGCTTAGCCTGGACAGAGCAGTTCTTC.

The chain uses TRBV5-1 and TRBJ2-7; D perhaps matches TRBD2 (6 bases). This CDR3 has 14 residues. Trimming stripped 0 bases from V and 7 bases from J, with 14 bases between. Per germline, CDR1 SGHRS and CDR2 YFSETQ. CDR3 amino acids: CASSLGPGDGEQYF. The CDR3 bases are TGCGCCAGCAGCTTGGGGCCGGGGGACGGGGAGCAGTACTTC.

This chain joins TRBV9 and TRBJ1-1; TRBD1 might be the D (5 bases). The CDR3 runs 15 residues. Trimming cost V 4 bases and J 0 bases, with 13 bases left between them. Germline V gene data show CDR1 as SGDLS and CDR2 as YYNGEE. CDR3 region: CASSHRGHMNTEAFF. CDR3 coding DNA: TGTGCCAGCAGCCACCGAGGACATATGAACACTGAAGCTTTCTTT.

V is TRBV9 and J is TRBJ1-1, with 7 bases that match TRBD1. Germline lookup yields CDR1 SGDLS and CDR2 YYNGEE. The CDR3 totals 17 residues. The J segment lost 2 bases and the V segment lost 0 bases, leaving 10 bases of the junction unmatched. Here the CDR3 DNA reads TGTGCCAGCAGCGTAGCTACATCTTGGGACAGAAACACTGAAGCTTTCTTT. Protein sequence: CASSVATSWDRNTEAFF. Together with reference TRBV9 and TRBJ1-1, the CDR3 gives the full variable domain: DSGVTQTPKHLITATGQRVTLRCSPRSGDLSVYWYQQSLDQGLQFLIQYYNGEERAKGNILERFSAQQFPDLHSELNLSSLELGDSALYFCASSVATSWDRNTEAFFGQGTRLTVV.

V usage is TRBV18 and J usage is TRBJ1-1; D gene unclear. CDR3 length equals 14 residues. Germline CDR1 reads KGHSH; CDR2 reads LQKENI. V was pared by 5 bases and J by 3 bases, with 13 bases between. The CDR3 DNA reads TGTGCCAGCTCAGAGCGACCGTTGTACACTGAAGCTTTCTTT. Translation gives CASSERPLYTEAFF.

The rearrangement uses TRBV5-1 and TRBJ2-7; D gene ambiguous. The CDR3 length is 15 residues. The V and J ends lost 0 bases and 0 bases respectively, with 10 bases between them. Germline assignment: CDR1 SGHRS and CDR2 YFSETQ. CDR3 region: CASSLGVGNSYEQYF. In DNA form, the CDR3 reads TGCGCCAGCAGCTTGGGAGTGGGCAACTCCTACGAGCAGTACTTC.

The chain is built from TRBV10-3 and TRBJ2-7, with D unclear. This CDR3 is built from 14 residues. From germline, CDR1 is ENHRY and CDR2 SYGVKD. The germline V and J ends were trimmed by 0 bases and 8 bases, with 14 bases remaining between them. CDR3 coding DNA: TGTGCCATCAGTGAGTCTGAGATTGTCTCGAAGCAGTACTTC. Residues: CAISESEIVSKQYF.

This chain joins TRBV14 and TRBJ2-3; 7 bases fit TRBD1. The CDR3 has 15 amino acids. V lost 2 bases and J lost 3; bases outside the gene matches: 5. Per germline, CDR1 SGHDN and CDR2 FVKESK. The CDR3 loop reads CASSQRQGGTDTQYF. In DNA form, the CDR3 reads TGTGCCAGCAGCCAAAGACAGGGCGGAACAGATACGCAGTATTTT. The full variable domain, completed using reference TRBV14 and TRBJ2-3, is EAGVTQFPSHSVIEKGQTVTLRCDPISGHDNLYWYRRVMGKEIKFLLHFVKESKQDESGMPNNRFLAERTGGTYSTLKVQPAELEDSGVYFCASSQRQGGTDTQYFGPGTRLTVL.

Here the CDR3 DNA reads TGCGCCAGCAGCCAATGGGGGGAGAACACTGAAGCTTTCTTT. This translates into CASSQWGENTEAFF. The chain uses TRBV4-1 and TRBJ1-1; perhaps TRBD1 as D (5 bases). Germline CDR1 MGHRA, CDR2 YSYEKL. The V end lost 2 bases, the J end lost 1 base, and 8 bases lay between the germline ends. The CDR3 sequence is 14 residues long.